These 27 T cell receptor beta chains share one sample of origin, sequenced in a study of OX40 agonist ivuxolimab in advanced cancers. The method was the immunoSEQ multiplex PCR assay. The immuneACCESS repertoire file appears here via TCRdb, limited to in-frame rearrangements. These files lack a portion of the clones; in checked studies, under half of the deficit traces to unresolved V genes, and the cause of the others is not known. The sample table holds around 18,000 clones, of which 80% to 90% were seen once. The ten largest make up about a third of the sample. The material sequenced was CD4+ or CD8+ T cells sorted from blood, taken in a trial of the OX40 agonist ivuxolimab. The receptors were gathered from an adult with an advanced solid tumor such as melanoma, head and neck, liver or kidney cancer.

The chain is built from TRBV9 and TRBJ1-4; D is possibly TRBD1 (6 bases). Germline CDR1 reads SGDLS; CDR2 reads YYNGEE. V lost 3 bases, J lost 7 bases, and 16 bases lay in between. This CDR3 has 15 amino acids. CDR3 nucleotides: TGTGCCAGCAGCGAAGGGACAAAGAGTACTGAAAAACTGTTTTTT. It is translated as CASSEGTKSTEKLFF.

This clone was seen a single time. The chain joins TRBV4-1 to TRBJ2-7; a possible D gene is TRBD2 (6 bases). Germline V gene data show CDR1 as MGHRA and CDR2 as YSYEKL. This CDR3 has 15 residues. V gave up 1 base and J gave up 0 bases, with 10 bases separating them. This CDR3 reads CASSQVADYSYEQYF. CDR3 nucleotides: TGCGCCAGCAGCCAAGTAGCGGATTACTCCTACGAGCAGTACTTC.

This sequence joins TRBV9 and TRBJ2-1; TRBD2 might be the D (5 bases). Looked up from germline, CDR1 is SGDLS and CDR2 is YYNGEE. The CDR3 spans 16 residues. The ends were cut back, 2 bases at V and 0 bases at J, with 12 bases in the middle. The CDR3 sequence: CASSVGSDPSYNEQFF. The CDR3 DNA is TGTGCCAGCAGCGTTGGGAGCGACCCCTCCTACAATGAGCAGTTCTTC. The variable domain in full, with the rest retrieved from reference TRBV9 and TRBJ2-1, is DSGVTQTPKHLITATGQRVTLRCSPRSGDLSVYWYQQSLDQGLQFLIQYYNGEERAKGNILERFSAQQFPDLHSELNLSSLELGDSALYFCASSVGSDPSYNEQFFGPGTRLTVL.

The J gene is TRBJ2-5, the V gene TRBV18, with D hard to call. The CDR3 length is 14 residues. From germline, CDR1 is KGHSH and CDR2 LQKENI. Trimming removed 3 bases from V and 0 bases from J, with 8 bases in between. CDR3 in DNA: TGTGCCAGCTCACCCCGAGCTTACCAAGAGACCCAGTACTTC. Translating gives CASSPRAYQETQYF.

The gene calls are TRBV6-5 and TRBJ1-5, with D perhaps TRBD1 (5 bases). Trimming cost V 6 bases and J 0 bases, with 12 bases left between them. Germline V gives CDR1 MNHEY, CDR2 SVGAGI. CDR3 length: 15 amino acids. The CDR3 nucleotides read TGTGCCAGCAGCGTTCGACAGTATAGCAATCAGCCCCAGCATTTT. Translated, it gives CASSVRQYSNQPQHF.

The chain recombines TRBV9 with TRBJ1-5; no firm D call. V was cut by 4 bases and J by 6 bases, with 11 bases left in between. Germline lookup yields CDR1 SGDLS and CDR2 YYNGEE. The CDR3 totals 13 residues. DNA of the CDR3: TGTGCCAGCAGCTCCACTCCAATTCAGCCCCAGCATTTT. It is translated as CASSSTPIQPQHF.

The DNA of the CDR3 is TGTGCCTGGCAGTACAAAGGGGGCAATCAGCCCCAGCATTTT. Protein product: CAWQYKGGNQPQHF. The chain carries TRBV30 and TRBJ1-5, with D possibly being TRBD1 (5 bases). With 5 bases removed from V and 2 bases from J, the gap between germline ends came to 13 bases. The CDR3 runs 14 residues. Looked up from germline, CDR1 is GTSNPN and CDR2 is SVGIG (reference sequence).

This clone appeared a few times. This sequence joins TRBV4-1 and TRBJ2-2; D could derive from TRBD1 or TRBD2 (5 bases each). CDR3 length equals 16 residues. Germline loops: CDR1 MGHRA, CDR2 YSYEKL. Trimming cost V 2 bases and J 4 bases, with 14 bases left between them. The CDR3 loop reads CASSQKAGTVTGELFF. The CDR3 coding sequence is TGCGCCAGCAGCCAAAAAGCAGGGACCGTCACCGGGGAGCTGTTTTTT.

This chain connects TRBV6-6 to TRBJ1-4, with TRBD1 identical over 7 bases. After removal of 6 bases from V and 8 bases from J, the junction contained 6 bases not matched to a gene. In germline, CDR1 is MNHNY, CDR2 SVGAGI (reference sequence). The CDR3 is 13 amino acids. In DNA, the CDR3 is TGTGCCAGCAGGGGACAGTTGGGGGAAAAACTGTTTTTT. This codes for CASRGQLGEKLFF.

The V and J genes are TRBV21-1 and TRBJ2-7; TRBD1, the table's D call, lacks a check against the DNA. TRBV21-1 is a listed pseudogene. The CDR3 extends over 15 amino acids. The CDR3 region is CASSEGGRSSYEQYF. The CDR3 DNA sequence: TGTGCCAGCAGCGAAGGGGGCCGCAGCTCCTACGAGCAGTACTTC.

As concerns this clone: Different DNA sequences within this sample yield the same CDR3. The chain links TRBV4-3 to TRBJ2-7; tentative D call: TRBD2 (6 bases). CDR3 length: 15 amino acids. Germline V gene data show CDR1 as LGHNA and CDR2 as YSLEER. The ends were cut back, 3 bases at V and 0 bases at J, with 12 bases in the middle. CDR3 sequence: CASSQVADYSYEQYF. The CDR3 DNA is TGCGCCAGCAGCCAGGTAGCGGACTACTCCTACGAGCAGTACTTC.

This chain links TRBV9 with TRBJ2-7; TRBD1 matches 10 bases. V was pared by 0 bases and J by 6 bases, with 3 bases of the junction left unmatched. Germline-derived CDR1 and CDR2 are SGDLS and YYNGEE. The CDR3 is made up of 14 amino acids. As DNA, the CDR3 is TGTGCCAGCAGCGTAGGACAGGGGGCGGGCGAGCAGTACTTC. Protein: CASSVGQGAGEQYF.

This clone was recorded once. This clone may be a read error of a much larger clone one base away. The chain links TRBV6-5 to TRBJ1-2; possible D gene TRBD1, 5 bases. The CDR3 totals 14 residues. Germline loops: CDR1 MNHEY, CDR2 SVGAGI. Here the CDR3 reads CTSSNQGGFDGYTF. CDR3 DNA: TGTACCAGCAGTAATCAGGGAGGCTTTGACGGCTACACCTTC.

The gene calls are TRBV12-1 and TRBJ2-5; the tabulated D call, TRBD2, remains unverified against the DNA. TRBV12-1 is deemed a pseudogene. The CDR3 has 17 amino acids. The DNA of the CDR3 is TGTGCCAGCAGCCCCGGGACTAGCGGGAGGGCCGAAGAGACCCAGTACTTC. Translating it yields CASSPGTSGRAEETQYF.

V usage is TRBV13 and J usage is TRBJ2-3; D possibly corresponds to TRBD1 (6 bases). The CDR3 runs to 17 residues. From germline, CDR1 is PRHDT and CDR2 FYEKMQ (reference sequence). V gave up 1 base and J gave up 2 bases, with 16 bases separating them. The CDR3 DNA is TGTGCCAGCAGCTTAGTTGGGACACAGATATACACAGATACGCAGTATTTT. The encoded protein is CASSLVGTQIYTDTQYF. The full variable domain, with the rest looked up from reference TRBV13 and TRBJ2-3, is AAGVIQSPRHLIKEKRETATLKCYPIPRHDTVYWYQQGPGQDPQFLISFYEKMQSDKGSIPDRFSAQQFSDYHSELNMSSLELGDSALYFCASSLVGTQIYTDTQYFGPGTRLTVL.

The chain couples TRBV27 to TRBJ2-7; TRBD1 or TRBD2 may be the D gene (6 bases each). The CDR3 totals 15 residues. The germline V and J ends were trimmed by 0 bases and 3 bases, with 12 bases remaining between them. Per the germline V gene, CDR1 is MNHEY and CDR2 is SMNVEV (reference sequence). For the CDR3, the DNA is TGTGCCAGCAGTTTATCGGACGGGGGCGACTACGAGCAGTACTTC. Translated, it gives CASSLSDGGDYEQYF.

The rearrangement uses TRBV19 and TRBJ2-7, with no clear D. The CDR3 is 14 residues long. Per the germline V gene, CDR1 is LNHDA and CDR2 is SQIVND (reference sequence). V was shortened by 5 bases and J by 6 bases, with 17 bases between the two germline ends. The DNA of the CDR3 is TGTGCCAGTAGTCCCCGAGACCCACCGTCCGAGCAGTACTTC. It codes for CASSPRDPPSEQYF. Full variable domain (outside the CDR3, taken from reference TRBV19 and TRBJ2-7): DGGITQSPKYLFRKEGQNVTLSCEQNLNHDAMYWYRQDPGQGLRLIYYSQIVNDFQKGDIAEGYSVSREKKESFPLTVTSAQKNPTAFYLCASSPRDPPSEQYFGPGTRLTVT.

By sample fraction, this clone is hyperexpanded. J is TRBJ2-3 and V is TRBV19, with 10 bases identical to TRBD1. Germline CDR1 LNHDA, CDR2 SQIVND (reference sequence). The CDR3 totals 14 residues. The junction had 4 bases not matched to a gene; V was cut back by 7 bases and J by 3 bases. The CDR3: CASTSGQGTDTQYF. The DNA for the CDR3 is TGTGCCAGTACCTCGGGACAGGGGACAGATACGCAGTATTTT.

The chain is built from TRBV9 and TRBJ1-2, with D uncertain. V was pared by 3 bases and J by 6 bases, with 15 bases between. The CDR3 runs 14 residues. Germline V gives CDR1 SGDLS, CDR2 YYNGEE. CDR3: CASSAWTDQNGYTF. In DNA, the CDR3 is TGTGCCAGCAGCGCCTGGACGGACCAGAATGGCTACACCTTC.

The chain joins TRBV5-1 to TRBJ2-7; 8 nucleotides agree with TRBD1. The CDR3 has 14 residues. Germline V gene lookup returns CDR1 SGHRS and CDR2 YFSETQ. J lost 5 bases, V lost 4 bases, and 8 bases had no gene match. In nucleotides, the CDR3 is TGCGCCAGCAGCCCCCGACAGGGGAGCCACGAGCAGTACTTC. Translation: CASSPRQGSHEQYF. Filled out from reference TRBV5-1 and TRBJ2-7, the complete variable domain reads KAGVTQTPRYLIKTRGQQVTLSCSPISGHRSVSWYQQTPGQGLQFLFEYFSETQRNKGNFPGRFSGRQFSNSRSEMNVSTLELGDSALYLCASSPRQGSHEQYFGPGTRLTVT.

The CDR3 loop reads CASSARLDSEQYF. CDR3 in DNA: TGTGCCAGCAGCGCCCGACTAGATTCCGAGCAGTACTTC. The chain is built from TRBV13 and TRBJ2-7, with a possible D match to TRBD2 (6 bases). V was clipped by 5 bases and J by 6 bases, with 14 bases between them. CDR3 length: 13 amino acids. Per germline, CDR1 PRHDT and CDR2 FYEKMQ (reference sequence).

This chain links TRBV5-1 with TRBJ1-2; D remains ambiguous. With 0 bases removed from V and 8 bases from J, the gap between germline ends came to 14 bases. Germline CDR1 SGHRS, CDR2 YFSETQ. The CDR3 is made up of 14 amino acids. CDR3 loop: CASSLESDISGYTF. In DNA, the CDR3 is TGCGCCAGCAGCTTGGAGTCAGACATATCCGGCTACACCTTC.

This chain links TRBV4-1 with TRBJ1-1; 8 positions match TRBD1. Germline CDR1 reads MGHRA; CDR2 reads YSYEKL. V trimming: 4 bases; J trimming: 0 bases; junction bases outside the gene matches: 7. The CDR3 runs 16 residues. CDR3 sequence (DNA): TGCGCCAGCAGCCTTATCGGACAGGGTTTGAACACTGAAGCTTTCTTT. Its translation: CASSLIGQGLNTEAFF.

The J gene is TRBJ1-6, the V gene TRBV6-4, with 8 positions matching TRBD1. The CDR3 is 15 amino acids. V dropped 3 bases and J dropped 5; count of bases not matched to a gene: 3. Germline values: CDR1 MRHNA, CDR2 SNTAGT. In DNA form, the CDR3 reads TGTGCCAGCAGTGAGAAACAGGGGGATAATTCACCCCTCCACTTT. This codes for CASSEKQGDNSPLHF.

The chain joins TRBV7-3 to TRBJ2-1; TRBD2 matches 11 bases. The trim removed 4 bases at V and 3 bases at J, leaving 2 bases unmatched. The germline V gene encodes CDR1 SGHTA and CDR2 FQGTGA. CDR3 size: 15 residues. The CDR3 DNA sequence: TGTGCCAGCAGCTCCCTAGCGGGAGGCTACAATGAGCAGTTCTTC. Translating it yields CASSSLAGGYNEQFF.

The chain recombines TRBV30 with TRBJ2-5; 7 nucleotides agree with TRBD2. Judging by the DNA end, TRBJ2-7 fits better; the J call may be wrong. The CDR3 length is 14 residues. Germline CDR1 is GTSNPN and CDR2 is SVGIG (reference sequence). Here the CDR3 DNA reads TGTGCCTGGGGGGGGGAGCCCAGCTCCTACGAGCAGTACTTC. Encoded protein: CAWGGEPSSYEQYF.

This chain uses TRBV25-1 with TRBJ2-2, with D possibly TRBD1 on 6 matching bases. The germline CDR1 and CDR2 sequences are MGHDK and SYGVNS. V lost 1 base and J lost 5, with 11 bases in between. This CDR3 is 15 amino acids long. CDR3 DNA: TGTGCCAGCAGTGAATGGGGGCTGGAAACCGGGGAGCTGTTTTTT. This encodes CASSEWGLETGELFF.